These 17 T cell receptor beta chains came from one sample sequenced in a study of breast tumors, draining lymph nodes, adjacent tissues. TCRdb called the multiplex PCR reads again in MiXCR, with one record for every CDR3 protein. This sample has some 250,000 distinct CDR3 sequences; about 34% occur once, and the top ten carry approximately 4%. Breast cancer patients provided tissue from their axillary draining lymph nodes. Sequenced input: axillary lymph node tissue. Receptor source: a female donor with breast cancer. Some clones in this sample may be carry-over from other donors' samples.

This clonotype was counted ten times or more. The rearrangement joins TRBV7-2 to TRBJ2-7; tentative D call: TRBD1 (5 bases). Trimming removed 4 bases at V and 2 bases at J, with 9 bases between. The CDR3 is 13 amino acids. Per the germline V gene, CDR1 is SGHTA and CDR2 is FQGNSA. The CDR3 DNA sequence: TGTGCCAGCAGCTCAGGACATACCTACGAGCAGTACTTC. As protein: CASSSGHTYEQYF.

This clonotype was counted at least ten times. The chain couples TRBV19 to TRBJ1-5, with unresolved D. Trimming pared 3 bases from V and 9 bases from J, leaving 6 bases between. This CDR3 region has 11 residues. Germline assignment: CDR1 LNHDA and CDR2 SQIVND (reference sequence). This CDR3 reads CASSIDGPQHF. As DNA, the CDR3 is TGTGCCAGTAGTATCGATGGGCCCCAGCATTTT.

To note about this clonotype: A much bigger clone sits one base away, suggesting this may be a read error. The rearrangement joins TRBV6-4 to TRBJ2-1; 13 bases match TRBD2. With 5 bases clipped from V and 6 bases from J, the junction kept 7 bases outside the gene matches. Germline values: CDR1 MRHNA, CDR2 SNTAGT. The CDR3 covers 16 residues. CDR3 sequence reads: CASSHEGLAGINEQFF. The CDR3 DNA reads as TGTGCCAGCAGTCACGAGGGACTAGCGGGAATCAATGAGCAGTTCTTC.

The chain uses TRBV5-1 and TRBJ1-6; tentatively, D is TRBD1 (5 bases). Per the germline V gene, CDR1 is SGHRS and CDR2 is YFSETQ. The CDR3 is 15 residues long. Trimming took 6 bases from V and 8 from J, leaving 18 bases between them. CDR3 protein: CASTLAGTVDSPLHF. The CDR3 region has the DNA TGCGCCAGCACCCTTGCCGGGACGGTTGATTCACCCCTCCACTTT. Variable domain in full (rest from reference TRBV5-1 and TRBJ1-6): KAGVTQTPRYLIKTRGQQVTLSCSPISGHRSVSWYQQTPGQGLQFLFEYFSETQRNKGNFPGRFSGRQFSNSRSEMNVSTLELGDSALYLCASTLAGTVDSPLHFGNGTRLTVT.

Remarks on this clonotype: This may be a read error, as it is one base from a much larger clone. The chain is built from TRBV5-6 and TRBJ1-3; the D is unclear. CDR3 length: 15 residues. Trimming took 1 base from V and 0 from J, leaving 8 bases between them. Germline loops: CDR1 SGHDT, CDR2 YYEEEE. CDR3 sequence reads: CASSLRRTSGNTIYF. CDR3 sequence (DNA): TGTGCCAGCAGCTTGCGACGGACCTCTGGAAACACCATATATTTT.

There are many counts of this clonotype. This sequence joins TRBV5-1 and TRBJ1-3, with TRBD1 identical over 7 bases. The CDR3 extends over 14 amino acids. V trimming: 2 bases; J trimming: 5 bases; junction bases outside the gene matches: 4. Germline V gives CDR1 SGHRS, CDR2 YFSETQ. This chain's CDR3 is CASSLGTDRNTIYF. The DNA of the CDR3 is TGCGCCAGCAGCTTAGGGACAGACCGAAACACCATATATTTT. Using reference TRBV5-1 and TRBJ1-3 for the parts outside the CDR3, the full variable domain is KAGVTQTPRYLIKTRGQQVTLSCSPISGHRSVSWYQQTPGQGLQFLFEYFSETQRNKGNFPGRFSGRQFSNSRSEMNVSTLELGDSALYLCASSLGTDRNTIYFGEGSWLTVV.

This clonotype was seen only a few times. V usage is TRBV14 and J usage is TRBJ2-4; perhaps TRBD2 as D (6 bases). V lost 4 bases and J lost 8, with 12 bases in between. CDR1 SGHDN and CDR2 FVKESK come from the germline V gene. The CDR3 sequence is 13 residues long. The CDR3 DNA sequence: TGTGCCAGCAGCCCCCTCTCGGGGGACATTCAGTACTTC. As protein: CASSPLSGDIQYF. The full variable domain, with the rest looked up from reference TRBV14 and TRBJ2-4, is EAGVTQFPSHSVIEKGQTVTLRCDPISGHDNLYWYRRVMGKEIKFLLHFVKESKQDESGMPNNRFLAERTGGTYSTLKVQPAELEDSGVYFCASSPLSGDIQYFGAGTRLSVL.

The table lists this clonotype with a few counts. This chain uses TRBV6-1 with TRBJ2-2; TRBD1 or TRBD2 may be the D gene (5 bases each). In germline, CDR1 is MNHNS, CDR2 SASEGT. With 7 bases removed from V and 2 bases from J, the gap between germline ends came to 14 bases. The CDR3 is 15 amino acids. The CDR3 loop reads CASKSGTKNTGELFF. As DNA, the CDR3 is TGTGCCAGCAAGTCAGGGACCAAAAACACCGGGGAGCTGTTTTTT.

This clonotype was detected only a few times. The genes are TRBV27 and TRBJ2-5, with 8 bases matching TRBD2. The V segment lost 4 bases and the J segment 2 bases; nucleotides outside the gene matches: 9. Germline V gene sequence: CDR1 MNHEY, CDR2 SMNVEV (reference sequence). The CDR3 totals 16 residues. This chain's CDR3 is CASSYVAGTIQETQYF. Here the CDR3 DNA reads TGTGCCAGCAGTTATGTAGCGGGGACTATACAAGAGACCCAGTACTTC.

The CDR3, as DNA: TGTGCCAGCGGGGGGACCGGGACAACTAATCAGCCCCAGCATTTT. It codes for CASGGTGTTNQPQHF. This chain uses TRBV6-1 with TRBJ2-3; D possibly corresponds to TRBD1 (6 bases). Gene TRBJ1-5 matches the end of the DNA better, so the J call may be wrong. The V gene's germline CDR1 is MNHNS and CDR2 SASEGT. This CDR3 is 15 amino acids long.

The chain links TRBV11-2 to TRBJ2-5; 9 nucleotides agree with TRBD1. The CDR3 is 15 amino acids. V shed 6 bases and J 4 bases; nucleotides not matched to a gene: 9. Germline assignment: CDR1 SGHAT and CDR2 FQNNGV. CDR3 in amino acids: CASRGTGNIGETQYF. CDR3 in DNA: TGTGCCAGCAGAGGGACAGGGAATATCGGAGAGACCCAGTACTTC.

The V call is TRBV25-1, the J call TRBJ2-1, with 13 nucleotides matching TRBD2. Germline trimming cut 5 bases from V and 5 bases from J; bases unmatched to any gene: 15. The CDR3 runs to 19 residues. Germline V lookup: CDR1 MGHDK, CDR2 SYGVNS. CDR3 protein: CASSSGGTSGAQNHNEQFF. The CDR3 DNA follows: TGTGCCAGCAGTTCCGGCGGGACTAGCGGGGCCCAAAACCACAATGAGCAGTTCTTC.

This clonotype occurred many times. The V call is TRBV9, the J call TRBJ1-3, with unresolved D. The CDR3 contains 14 residues. Between the trimmed V and J ends, which lost 0 bases and 1 base, there was a span of 5 bases. Per the germline V gene, CDR1 is SGDLS and CDR2 is YYNGEE. CDR3: CASSVVGSGNTIYF. CDR3 bases: TGTGCCAGCAGCGTAGTTGGGTCTGGAAACACCATATATTTT.

This clonotype showed up many times. The chain uses TRBV9 and TRBJ2-2, with D maybe TRBD2 (5 bases). CDR1 and CDR2 from the germline V gene are SGDLS and YYNGEE. Trimming pared 3 bases from V and 7 bases from J, leaving 13 bases between. The CDR3 is 14 residues long. The CDR3 coding sequence is TGTGCCAGCAGCGAGGCCCCGGGAATCGGGGAGCTGTTTTTT. Residues: CASSEAPGIGELFF.

A remark on this clonotype: No conserved phenylalanine or tryptophan ends this CDR3, so it is likely a read error. No DNA is shown, since the ends of the CDR3 on it are uncertain; the CDR3 is the one TCRdb lists. The chain is built from TRBV5-5 and TRBJ2-7; TRBD2 is the table's D call and was not checked against the DNA. Germline CDR1 is SGHKS and CDR2 is YYEKEE (reference sequence). The CDR3 spans 8 residues, counting both ends. The CDR3 here is CASSLGAG.

To note about this clonotype: The junction departs from the called germline gene at one end, perhaps through a read error. The CDR3 DNA reads as TGTGCCAGCAGACTTCAGGGACAGCCTGGGGGTGAGCAGCTCTTC. As protein: CASRLQGQPGGEQLF. J is TRBJ2-1 and V is TRBV7-2, with TRBD1 matching 7 bases. The CDR3 has 15 amino acids. Germline loops: CDR1 SGHTA, CDR2 FQGNSA.

This clonotype was detected many times. One junction end does not reproduce the germline sequence, and a read error may be involved. V usage is TRBV6-6 and J usage is TRBJ1-2; possibly TRBD1 for D (6 bases). The V gene's germline CDR1 is MNHNY and CDR2 SVGAGI (reference sequence). The CDR3 has 15 amino acids. The CDR3 loop reads CASSHSNRVDDGYTF. In DNA, the CDR3 is TGTGCCAGCAGTCACTCGAACAGGGTAGATGATGGCTACACCTTC.